What follows describes a single TCR beta chain. Other nucleotide sequences from this sample produce the same CDR3. Germline CDR1 and CDR2: SGHRS and YFSETQ. The CDR3 sequence is 16 residues long. With 0 bases removed from V and 1 base from J, the gap between germline ends came to 13 bases. The data are from a study of technical replicates of blood from a handful of donors. Sequencing used immunoSEQ multiplex PCR; TCRdb keeps in-frame clones, though not all of them. Of approximately 58,000 clones in the sample, around 84% were seen once. J is TRBJ1-1 and V is TRBV5-1; weak D call: TRBD1 (5 bases). This receptor was obtained from a human donor in good health. Some clones in this sample may be carry-over from other donors' samples. The sample consisted of PBMCs. CDR3 sequence reads: CASSLGRGRGNTEAFF. CDR3 nucleotide sequence: TGCGCCAGCAGCTTGGGTAGGGGTAGAGGGAACACTGAAGCTTTCTTT.